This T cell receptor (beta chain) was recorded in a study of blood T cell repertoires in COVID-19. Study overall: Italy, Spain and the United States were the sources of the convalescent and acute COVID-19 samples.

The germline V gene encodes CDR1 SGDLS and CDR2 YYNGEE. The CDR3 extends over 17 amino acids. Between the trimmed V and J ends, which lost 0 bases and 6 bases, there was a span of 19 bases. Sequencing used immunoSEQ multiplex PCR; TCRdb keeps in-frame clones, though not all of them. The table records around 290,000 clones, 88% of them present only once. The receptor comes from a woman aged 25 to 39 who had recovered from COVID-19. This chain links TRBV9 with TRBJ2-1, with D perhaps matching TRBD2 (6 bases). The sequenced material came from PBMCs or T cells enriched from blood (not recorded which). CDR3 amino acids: CASSVGAGISRSNEQFF. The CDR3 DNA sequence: TGTGCCAGCAGCGTAGGGGCGGGAATAAGTCGGAGCAATGAGCAGTTCTTC.